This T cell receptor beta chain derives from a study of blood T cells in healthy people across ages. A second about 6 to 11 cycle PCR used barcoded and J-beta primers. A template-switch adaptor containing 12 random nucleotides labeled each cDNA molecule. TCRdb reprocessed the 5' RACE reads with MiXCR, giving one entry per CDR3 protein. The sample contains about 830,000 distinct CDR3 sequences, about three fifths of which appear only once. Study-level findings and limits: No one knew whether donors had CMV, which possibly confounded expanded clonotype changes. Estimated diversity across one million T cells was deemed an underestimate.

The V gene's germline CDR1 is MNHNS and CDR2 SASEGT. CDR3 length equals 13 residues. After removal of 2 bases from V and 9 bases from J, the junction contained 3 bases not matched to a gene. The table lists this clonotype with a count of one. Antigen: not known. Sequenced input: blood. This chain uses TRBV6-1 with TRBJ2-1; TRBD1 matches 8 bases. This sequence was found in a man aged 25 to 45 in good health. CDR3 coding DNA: TGTGCCAGCAGTGAACAGGGGGCGCGTGAGCAGTTCTTC. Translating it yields CASSEQGAREQFF.